A selection of T cell receptor beta chains follows, all from one sample in a study of blood T cell repertoires in COVID-19. Repertoires were generated with immunoSEQ multiplex PCR, while TCRdb's copy carries only in-frame clones and drops some. This table has under 80,000 clones, roughly 86% appearing once. Sequencing used peripheral blood. These TCRs come from a man aged 70 or older with acute or convalescent COVID-19. Both conserved end residues are trimmed from each CDR3. Each record gives: J gene, D gene, V gene, CDR3 protein. A D gene is named only where the DNA matches it firmly.

J gene: TRBJ2-3; D gene: TRBD1; V gene: TRBV6-5; CDR3 protein: ATRQGRTDTQY
J gene: TRBJ1-1; D gene: -; V gene: TRBV3-1/TRBV3-2; CDR3 protein: ASSQAGQTQGSF
J gene: TRBJ2-5; D gene: TRBD2; V gene: TRBV19; CDR3 protein: ASSIATSGRPKETQY
J gene: TRBJ2-7; D gene: -; V gene: TRBV5-4; CDR3 protein: ASSLNGGVTSYEQY
J gene: TRBJ2-1; D gene: TRBD1; V gene: TRBV4-1; CDR3 protein: ASSQPGGGSYNEQF
J gene: TRBJ1-1; D gene: -; V gene: TRBV7-9; CDR3 protein: ASSLGGNLNTEAF
J gene: TRBJ2-3; D gene: TRBD2; V gene: TRBV7-2; CDR3 protein: ASSFSGKVDTQY
J gene: TRBJ2-3; D gene: TRBD2; V gene: TRBV5-4; CDR3 protein: ASSLRGLAGPSTDTQY
J gene: TRBJ1-2; D gene: -; V gene: TRBV28; CDR3 protein: ASSYGSVNYGYT
J gene: TRBJ2-7; D gene: TRBD1; V gene: TRBV6-5; CDR3 protein: ASSLDRGSYEQY
J gene: TRBJ2-7; D gene: TRBD1; V gene: TRBV13; CDR3 protein: ASSLKQGYEQY
J gene: TRBJ1-1; D gene: -; V gene: TRBV19; CDR3 protein: ASSPYLTSMNTEAF
J gene: TRBJ2-7; D gene: -; V gene: TRBV27; CDR3 protein: ASSSSAGGNYEQY
J gene: TRBJ2-2; D gene: TRBD1; V gene: TRBV7-9; CDR3 protein: ASTNRGREYGGELF
J gene: TRBJ1-1; D gene: -; V gene: TRBV18; CDR3 protein: ASSTSGAGISEAF
J gene: TRBJ2-3; D gene: TRBD2; V gene: TRBV27; CDR3 protein: ASSPGLAGGDTQY
J gene: TRBJ2-1; D gene: TRBD2; V gene: TRBV3-1/TRBV3-2; CDR3 protein: ASSLRLAGGGLNEQF
J gene: TRBJ1-3; D gene: TRBD1; V gene: TRBV29-1; CDR3 protein: SVDRGGNTIY
J gene: TRBJ2-1; D gene: TRBD1; V gene: TRBV7-9; CDR3 protein: ASSLHRGRDEQF
J gene: TRBJ1-5; D gene: TRBD1; V gene: TRBV30; CDR3 protein: AWSTGGDQPQH
J gene: TRBJ2-3; D gene: -; V gene: TRBV5-1; CDR3 protein: ASSPGSGQSSTDTQY
J gene: TRBJ2-5; D gene: TRBD2; V gene: TRBV7-3; CDR3 protein: ASSPGTSGSGQETQY